This is a list of T cell receptor beta chains from one sample in a study of shared clonotypes between healthy human individuals. Clones were read by immunoSEQ multiplex PCR, and TCRdb kept only the in-frame ones, dropping some. The sample yields about a million clones, approximately 80% seen once. The material sequenced was memory CD4+ T cells from PBMCs. The receptors were sampled from a man aged 18-30 years in good health. Some clones in this sample may be carry-over from other donors' samples. Each CDR3 is given with its conserved first and last residue. The D gene is left open where the match is weak. Clone size is shown for a subset of rows, as once, few, many or a class of expanded clone.

d_call: -
v_call: TRBV9
clone_size: -
j_call: TRBJ1-2
cdr3_nt: TGTGCCAGCAGCGTAGCGCCGGGGGTGGGACGGGGCTACACCTTC
cdr3_aa: CASSVAPGVGRGYTF

d_call: -
v_call: TRBV2
clone_size: -
j_call: TRBJ2-3
cdr3_nt: TGTGCCAGCGGGGTGGGTAGCACAGATACGCAGTATTTT
cdr3_aa: CASGVGSTDTQYF

d_call: TRBD2
v_call: TRBV6-1
clone_size: -
j_call: TRBJ2-6
cdr3_nt: TGTGCCAGCAGTGACGGGGCACTAGCGGGATGGTCTGGGGCCAACGTCCTGACTTTC
cdr3_aa: CASSDGALAGWSGANVLTF

d_call: TRBD1
v_call: TRBV2
clone_size: few
j_call: TRBJ1-4
cdr3_nt: TGTGCCAGCGGCTCTTTCGTGACAGGGAATGAAAAACTGTTTTTT
cdr3_aa: CASGSFVTGNEKLFF

d_call: -
v_call: TRBV7-2
clone_size: -
j_call: TRBJ1-1
cdr3_nt: TGTGCCAGCAGCTTAGGTGGTGGGGACACTGAAGCTTTCTTT
cdr3_aa: CASSLGGGDTEAFF

d_call: -
v_call: TRBV28
clone_size: few
j_call: TRBJ2-7
cdr3_nt: TGTGCCAGCAGTCGGACAGCCACCTACGAGCAGTACTTC
cdr3_aa: CASSRTATYEQYF

d_call: -
v_call: TRBV28
clone_size: many
j_call: TRBJ2-1
cdr3_nt: TGTGCCAGCAGTTTATCCGGGACAATTACAGTGGGGCAGTTCTTC
cdr3_aa: CASSLSGTITVGQFF

d_call: -
v_call: TRBV7-9
clone_size: -
j_call: TRBJ2-7
cdr3_nt: TGTGCCAGCGTGTCGGGGGCGGGATCCTACGAGCAGTACTTC
cdr3_aa: CASVSGAGSYEQYF

d_call: -
v_call: TRBV5-4
clone_size: few
j_call: TRBJ2-7
cdr3_nt: TGTGCCAGCAGCCGGGACAACTCCTACGAGCAGTACTTC
cdr3_aa: CASSRDNSYEQYF

d_call: -
v_call: TRBV7-7
clone_size: -
j_call: TRBJ2-1
cdr3_nt: TGTGCCAGCAGCCCGGACAGTTACAATGAGCAGTTCTTC
cdr3_aa: CASSPDSYNEQFF

d_call: -
v_call: TRBV5-5
clone_size: -
j_call: TRBJ2-7
cdr3_nt: TGTGCCAGCAGCTTGACCGGACGGTTGGGGGACCTTCCTCCCTCCTACGAGCAGTACTTC
cdr3_aa: CASSLTGRLGDLPPSYEQYF

d_call: -
v_call: TRBV2
clone_size: -
j_call: TRBJ2-6
cdr3_nt: TGTGCCAGCAGCCTCGGACAGGGGGCCAACGTCCTGACTTTC
cdr3_aa: CASSLGQGANVLTF

d_call: -
v_call: TRBV6-1
clone_size: -
j_call: TRBJ1-2
cdr3_nt: TGTGCCAGCAGTGAAGGGGGTTGGAGGGCCTATGGCTACACCTTC
cdr3_aa: CASSEGGWRAYGYTF

d_call: TRBD1
v_call: TRBV10-3
clone_size: -
j_call: TRBJ2-3
cdr3_nt: TGTGCCATCAGCAACCCCCCGGGACAGGAGGACCAAGATACGCAGTATTTT
cdr3_aa: CAISNPPGQEDQDTQYF

d_call: TRBD1
v_call: TRBV19
clone_size: -
j_call: TRBJ1-5
cdr3_nt: TGTGCCACTGCCTTCGACAGGGGGCTACAGCCCCAGCATTTT
cdr3_aa: CATAFDRGLQPQHF

d_call: -
v_call: TRBV5-1
clone_size: once
j_call: TRBJ2-1
cdr3_nt: TGCGCCAGCAGCCGGGAACAGGGTGGGAATGAGCAGTTCTTC
cdr3_aa: CASSREQGGNEQFF

d_call: TRBD2
v_call: TRBV7-2
clone_size: -
j_call: TRBJ2-7
cdr3_nt: TGTGCCAGCAGCTTAGGCGGGAGGCCCTACGAGCAGTACTTC
cdr3_aa: CASSLGGRPYEQYF

d_call: TRBD2
v_call: TRBV2
clone_size: -
j_call: TRBJ2-7
cdr3_nt: TGTGCCAGCAGTGAGGCTCGGGGCTTACGGGAGGCCCCCTACGAGCAGTACTTC
cdr3_aa: CASSEARGLREAPYEQYF

d_call: -
v_call: TRBV6-1
clone_size: -
j_call: TRBJ1-2
cdr3_nt: TGTGCCAGCAGTGCTGTAAGCTTCAACGGCTACACCTTC
cdr3_aa: CASSAVSFNGYTF

d_call: -
v_call: TRBV5-5
clone_size: -
j_call: TRBJ1-1
cdr3_nt: TGTGCCAGCAGCTTGGTTTTCGGGGGTGACACTGAAGCTTTCTTT
cdr3_aa: CASSLVFGGDTEAFF

d_call: -
v_call: TRBV6-1
clone_size: -
j_call: TRBJ1-1
cdr3_nt: TGTGCCAGCAGTGAAGCGCAGGGGATAACTGAAGCTTTCTTT
cdr3_aa: CASSEAQGITEAFF

d_call: TRBD1
v_call: TRBV5-1
clone_size: -
j_call: TRBJ1-2
cdr3_nt: TGCGCCAGCAGATTGGACAGGGAGAATGGCTACACCTTC
cdr3_aa: CASRLDRENGYTF

d_call: -
v_call: TRBV7-9
clone_size: -
j_call: TRBJ2-5
cdr3_nt: TGTGCCAGCAGCTTAGCGTCGGGGCCCCAAGAGACCCAGTACTTC
cdr3_aa: CASSLASGPQETQYF

d_call: TRBD2
v_call: TRBV2
clone_size: once
j_call: TRBJ2-2
cdr3_nt: TGTGCCAGCAGACCCCCAACTAGCGGGACCGGGGAGCTGTTTTTT
cdr3_aa: CASRPPTSGTGELFF

d_call: TRBD2
v_call: TRBV4-1
clone_size: few
j_call: TRBJ2-1
cdr3_nt: TGCGCCAGCAGCCAAGCTCCATTGAGCGGGAGTGTCAATGAGCAGTTCTTC
cdr3_aa: CASSQAPLSGSVNEQFF

d_call: -
v_call: TRBV5-1
clone_size: -
j_call: TRBJ1-4
cdr3_nt: TGCGCCAGCAGCCGGGACCGCAATGAAAAACTGTTTTTT
cdr3_aa: CASSRDRNEKLFF

d_call: -
v_call: TRBV28
clone_size: -
j_call: TRBJ2-2
cdr3_nt: TGTGCCAGCAGTTTAGCGGGGCGGGAGCTGTTTTTT
cdr3_aa: CASSLAGRELFF

d_call: -
v_call: TRBV7-2
clone_size: -
j_call: TRBJ2-6
cdr3_nt: TGTGCCAGCAGCTTAGCGGCAGGGGCCCTTCATGGCGTCCTGACTTTC
cdr3_aa: CASSLAAGALHGVLTF

d_call: -
v_call: TRBV5-6
clone_size: -
j_call: TRBJ1-3
cdr3_nt: TGTGCCAGCAGCCACTTCAGTTCTATTGGAAACACCATATATTTT
cdr3_aa: CASSHFSSIGNTIYF

d_call: -
v_call: TRBV5-6
clone_size: -
j_call: TRBJ2-7
cdr3_nt: TGTGCCAGCAGCTTCTATACAGGGAGCGAGCAGTACTTC
cdr3_aa: CASSFYTGSEQYF

d_call: -
v_call: TRBV7-2
clone_size: -
j_call: TRBJ2-1
cdr3_nt: TGTGCCAGCAGCTTAGATGGGGCACGGAATGAGCAGTTCTTC
cdr3_aa: CASSLDGARNEQFF

d_call: TRBD2
v_call: TRBV15
clone_size: once
j_call: TRBJ2-1
cdr3_nt: TGTGCCACCAGCAGAGCTTCGACTAGCGGGAGCACTGAGCAGTTCTTC
cdr3_aa: CATSRASTSGSTEQFF

d_call: -
v_call: TRBV19
clone_size: few
j_call: TRBJ1-5
cdr3_nt: TGTGCCAGTAGTATCGCCCAGCGGGGCTGGAATCAGCCCCAGCATTTT
cdr3_aa: CASSIAQRGWNQPQHF

d_call: -
v_call: TRBV14
clone_size: -
j_call: TRBJ2-3
cdr3_nt: TGTGCCAGCAGCCAAGATCTGGGAGATACGCAGTATTTT
cdr3_aa: CASSQDLGDTQYF

d_call: TRBD1
v_call: TRBV7-3
clone_size: -
j_call: TRBJ2-7
cdr3_nt: TGTGCCAGCAGTTCACGACAGGGCACCTACGAGCAGTACTTC
cdr3_aa: CASSSRQGTYEQYF

d_call: -
v_call: TRBV6-5
clone_size: once
j_call: TRBJ2-7
cdr3_nt: TGTGCCAGCAGTTACAACCCGTCCTACGAGCAGTACTTC
cdr3_aa: CASSYNPSYEQYF